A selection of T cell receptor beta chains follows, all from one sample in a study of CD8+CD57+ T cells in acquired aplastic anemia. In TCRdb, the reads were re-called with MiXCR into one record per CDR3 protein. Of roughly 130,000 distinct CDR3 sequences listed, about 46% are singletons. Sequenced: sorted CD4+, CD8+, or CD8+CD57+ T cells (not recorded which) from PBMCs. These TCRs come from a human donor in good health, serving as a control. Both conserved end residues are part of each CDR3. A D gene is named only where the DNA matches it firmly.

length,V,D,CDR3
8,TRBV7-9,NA,CASSIQQF
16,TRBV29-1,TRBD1,CSVVGFDRGETYEQYF
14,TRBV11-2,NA,CASSLDPLINIQYF
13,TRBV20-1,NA,CSASQQGSQPQHF
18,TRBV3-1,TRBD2,CASSPRTSGGPSYNEQFF
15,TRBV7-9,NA,CASSLVWDVTYEQYF
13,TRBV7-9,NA,CASSLGAGVSYTF
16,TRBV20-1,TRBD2,CSARAGLAGLGYEQYF
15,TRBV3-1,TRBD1,CASSQAGTATHTQYF
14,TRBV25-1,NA,CASKKEGMNTEAFF
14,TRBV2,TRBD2,CASILAGGKYEQYF
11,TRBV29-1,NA,CSVEDLAGSPF
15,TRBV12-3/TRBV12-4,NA,CASSLGGNEGNTIYF
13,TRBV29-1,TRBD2,CSVLSGTTYEQYF
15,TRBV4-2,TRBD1,CASSVGGQGRETQYF
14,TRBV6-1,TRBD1,CASSQRQGDYGYTF
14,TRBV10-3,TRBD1,CAISDGTGARGQYF
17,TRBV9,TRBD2,CACSPGLAGGRQGTQYF
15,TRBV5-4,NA,CASSLVATMGYEQHF
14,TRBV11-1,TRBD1,CASSLRDRGDEQYF
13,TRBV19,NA,CASTGVTYNEQFF